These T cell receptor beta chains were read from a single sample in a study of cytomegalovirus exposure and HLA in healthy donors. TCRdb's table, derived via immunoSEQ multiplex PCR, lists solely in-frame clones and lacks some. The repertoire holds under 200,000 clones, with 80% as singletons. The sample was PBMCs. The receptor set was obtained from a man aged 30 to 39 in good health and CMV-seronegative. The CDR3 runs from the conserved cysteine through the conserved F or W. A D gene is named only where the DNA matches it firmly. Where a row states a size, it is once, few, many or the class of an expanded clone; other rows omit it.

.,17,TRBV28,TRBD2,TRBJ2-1,TGTGCCAGCAGTTTATTGGGGGGGAGCGGGTCCTACAATGAGCAGTTCTTC,CASSLLGGSGSYNEQFF
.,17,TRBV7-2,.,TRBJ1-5,TGTGCCAGCAGCTTACTATCAAGTCGATATAGCAATCAGCCCCAGCATTTT,CASSLLSSRYSNQPQHF
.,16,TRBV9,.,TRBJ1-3,TGTGCCAGCAGCCCTCTTAAGGGGAACTCTGGAAACACCATATATTTT,CASSPLKGNSGNTIYF
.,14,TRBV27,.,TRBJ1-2,TGTGCCAGCAGTTTATCGTGGCAGGGGTATGGCTACACCTTC,CASSLSWQGYGYTF
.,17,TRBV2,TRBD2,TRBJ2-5,TGTGCCAGCAGTGAACGTAGGGGACTAGCGGATCAAGAGACCCAGTACTTC,CASSERRGLADQETQYF
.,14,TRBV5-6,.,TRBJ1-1,TGTGCCAGCAGCTTGACGGGGGTAGGTACTGAAGCTTTCTTT,CASSLTGVGTEAFF
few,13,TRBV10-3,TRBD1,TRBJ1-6,TGTGCCATCAGTGTGGACAGGGTGTCACCCCTCCACTTT,CAISVDRVSPLHF
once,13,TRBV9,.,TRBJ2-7,TGTGCCAGCAGCTCCCCGACCGGGGACGAGCAGTACTTC,CASSSPTGDEQYF
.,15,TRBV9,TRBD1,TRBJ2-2,TGTGCCAGCAGCGCCGGGACAGGGAACACCGGGGAGCTGTTTTTT,CASSAGTGNTGELFF
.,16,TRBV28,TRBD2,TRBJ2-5,TGTGCCAGCAGTTCCGATAGGACTAGCGGGAGGGGAGAGCAGTACTTC,CASSSDRTSGRGEQYF
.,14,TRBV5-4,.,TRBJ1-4,TGTGCCAGCAGTCGTGAAGCTACTAATGAAAAACTGTTTTTT,CASSREATNEKLFF